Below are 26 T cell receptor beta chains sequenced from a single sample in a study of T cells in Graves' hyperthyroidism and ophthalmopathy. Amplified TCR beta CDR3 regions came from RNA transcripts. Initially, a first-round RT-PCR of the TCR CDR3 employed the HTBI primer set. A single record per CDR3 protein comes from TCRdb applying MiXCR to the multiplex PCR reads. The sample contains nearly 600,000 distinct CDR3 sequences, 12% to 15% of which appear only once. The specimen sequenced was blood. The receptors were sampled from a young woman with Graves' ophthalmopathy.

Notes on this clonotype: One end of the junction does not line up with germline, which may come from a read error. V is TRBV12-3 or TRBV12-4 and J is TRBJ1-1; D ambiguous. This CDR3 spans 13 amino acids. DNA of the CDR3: TGCGCCAGCAGTTTAAGAACGAACACTGAAGCTCTCTTT. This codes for CASSLRTNTEALF.

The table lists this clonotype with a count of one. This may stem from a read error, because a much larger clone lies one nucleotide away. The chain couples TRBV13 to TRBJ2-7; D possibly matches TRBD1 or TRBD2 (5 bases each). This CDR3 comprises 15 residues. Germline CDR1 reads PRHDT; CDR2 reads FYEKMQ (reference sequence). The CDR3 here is CVSSLVRGPNYEQYF. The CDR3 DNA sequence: TGTGTCAGCAGCTTAGTACGGGGCCCTAACTACGAGCAGTACTTC.

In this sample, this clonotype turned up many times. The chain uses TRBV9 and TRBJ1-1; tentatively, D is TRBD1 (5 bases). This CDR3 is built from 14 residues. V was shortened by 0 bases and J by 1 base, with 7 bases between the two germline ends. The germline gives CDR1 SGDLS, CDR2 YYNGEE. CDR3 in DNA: TGTGCCAGCAGCGTAGTAGGGGAGAACACTGAAGCTTTCTTT. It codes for CASSVVGENTEAFF.

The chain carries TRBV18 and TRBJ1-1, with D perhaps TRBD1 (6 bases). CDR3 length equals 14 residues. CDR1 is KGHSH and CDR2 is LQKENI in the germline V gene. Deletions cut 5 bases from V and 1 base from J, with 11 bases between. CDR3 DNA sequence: TGTGCCAGCTCAGGGGACACAACGAACACTGAAGCTTTCTTT. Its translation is CASSGDTTNTEAFF.

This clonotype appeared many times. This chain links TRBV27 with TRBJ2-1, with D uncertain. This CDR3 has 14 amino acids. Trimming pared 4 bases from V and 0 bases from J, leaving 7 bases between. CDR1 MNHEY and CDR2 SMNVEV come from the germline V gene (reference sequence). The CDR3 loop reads CASSYSISYNEQFF. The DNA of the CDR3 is TGTGCCAGCAGTTACTCAATCTCCTACAATGAGCAGTTCTTC.

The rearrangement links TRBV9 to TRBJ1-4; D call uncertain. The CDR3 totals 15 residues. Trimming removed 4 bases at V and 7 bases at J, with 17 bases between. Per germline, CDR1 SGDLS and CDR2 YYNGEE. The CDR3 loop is CASSPGRTDGEKLFF. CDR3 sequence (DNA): TGTGCCAGCAGCCCTGGACGGACCGACGGTGAAAAACTGTTTTTT.

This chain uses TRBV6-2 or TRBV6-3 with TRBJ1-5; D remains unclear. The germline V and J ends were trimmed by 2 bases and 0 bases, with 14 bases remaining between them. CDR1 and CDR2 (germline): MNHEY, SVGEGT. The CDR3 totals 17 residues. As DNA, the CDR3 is TGTGCCAGCAGTTACGACAACACAGATTATAGCAATCAGCCCCAGCATTTT. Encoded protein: CASSYDNTDYSNQPQHF.

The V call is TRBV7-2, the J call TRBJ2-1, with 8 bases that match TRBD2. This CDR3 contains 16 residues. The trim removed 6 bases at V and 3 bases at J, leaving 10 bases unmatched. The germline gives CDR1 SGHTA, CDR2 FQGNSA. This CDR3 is CASSVGMLAGYNEQFF. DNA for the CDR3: TGTGCCAGCAGTGTAGGCATGCTAGCGGGCTACAATGAGCAGTTCTTC.

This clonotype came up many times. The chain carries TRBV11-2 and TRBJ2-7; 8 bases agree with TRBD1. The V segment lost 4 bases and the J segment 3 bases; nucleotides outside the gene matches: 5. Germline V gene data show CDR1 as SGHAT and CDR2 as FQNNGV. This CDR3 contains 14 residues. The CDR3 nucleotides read TGTGCCAGCAGCTATTACGGGACAGGCTACGAGCAGTACTTC. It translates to CASSYYGTGYEQYF.

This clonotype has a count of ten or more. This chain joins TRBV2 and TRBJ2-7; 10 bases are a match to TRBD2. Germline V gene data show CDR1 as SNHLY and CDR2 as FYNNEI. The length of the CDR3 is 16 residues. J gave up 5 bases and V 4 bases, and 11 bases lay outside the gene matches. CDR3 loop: CASSAAGGRLVHEQYF. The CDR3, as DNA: TGTGCCAGCAGTGCAGCGGGAGGGCGTCTAGTTCACGAGCAGTACTTC.

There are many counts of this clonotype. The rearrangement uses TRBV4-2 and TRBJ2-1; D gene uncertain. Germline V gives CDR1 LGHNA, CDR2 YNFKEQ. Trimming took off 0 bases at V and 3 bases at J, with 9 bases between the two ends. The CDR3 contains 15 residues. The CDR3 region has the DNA TGTGCCAGCAGCCAAGATGCGACCGGCTACAATGAGCAGTTCTTC. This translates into CASSQDATGYNEQFF.

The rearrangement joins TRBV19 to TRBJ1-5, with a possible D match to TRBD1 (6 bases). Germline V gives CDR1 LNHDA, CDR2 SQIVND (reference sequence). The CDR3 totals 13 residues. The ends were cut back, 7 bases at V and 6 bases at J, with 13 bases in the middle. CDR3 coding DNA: TGTGCCAGTATTAAGGGGGGCTTTCAGCCCCAGCATTTT. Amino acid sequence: CASIKGGFQPQHF.

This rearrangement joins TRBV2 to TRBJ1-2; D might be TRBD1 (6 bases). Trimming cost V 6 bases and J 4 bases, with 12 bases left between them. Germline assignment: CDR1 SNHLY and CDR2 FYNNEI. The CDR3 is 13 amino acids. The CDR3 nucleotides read TGTGCCAGCAGCCCAGGGGCCTTCTATGGCTACACCTTC. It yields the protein CASSPGAFYGYTF.

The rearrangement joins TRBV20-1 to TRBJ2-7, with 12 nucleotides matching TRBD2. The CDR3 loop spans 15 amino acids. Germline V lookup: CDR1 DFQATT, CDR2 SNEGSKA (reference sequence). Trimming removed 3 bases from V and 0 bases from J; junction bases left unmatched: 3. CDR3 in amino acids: CSARELAGGSYEQYF. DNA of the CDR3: TGCAGTGCTAGGGAACTAGCGGGAGGCTCCTACGAGCAGTACTTC.

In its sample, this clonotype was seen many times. CDR3 DNA sequence: TGTGCCAGCAGCAGCACTAGCGGGAGGAAATACGAGCAGTACTTC. Encoded protein: CASSSTSGRKYEQYF. The rearrangement joins TRBV7-9 to TRBJ2-7; 12 positions agree with TRBD2. The CDR3 has 15 amino acids. CDR1 is SEHNR, CDR2 FQNEAQ, per germline (reference sequence). With V trimmed by 5 bases and J by 4 bases, 6 bases remained unmatched.

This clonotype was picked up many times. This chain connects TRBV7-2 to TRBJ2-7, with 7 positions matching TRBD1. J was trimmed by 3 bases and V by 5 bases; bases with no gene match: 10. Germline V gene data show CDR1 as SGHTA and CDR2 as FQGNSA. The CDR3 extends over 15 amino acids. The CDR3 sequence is CASSQDRVRFYEQYF. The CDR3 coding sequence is TGTGCCAGCAGCCAAGACAGGGTTCGCTTCTACGAGCAGTACTTC.

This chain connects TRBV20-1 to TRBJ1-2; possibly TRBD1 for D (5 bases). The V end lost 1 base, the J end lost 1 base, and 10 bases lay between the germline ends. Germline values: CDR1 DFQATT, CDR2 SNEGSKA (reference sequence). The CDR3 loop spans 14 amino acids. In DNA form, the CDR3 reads TGCAGTGCTAGAGCCCATGGGGGTAACTATGGCTACACCTTC. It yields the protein CSARAHGGNYGYTF.

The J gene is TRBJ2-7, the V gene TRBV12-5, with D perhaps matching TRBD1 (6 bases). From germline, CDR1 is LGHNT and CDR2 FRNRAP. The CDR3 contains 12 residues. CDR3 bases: TGTCTGCACAGGACAGACTCCTACGAGCAGTACTTC. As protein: CLHRTDSYEQYF.

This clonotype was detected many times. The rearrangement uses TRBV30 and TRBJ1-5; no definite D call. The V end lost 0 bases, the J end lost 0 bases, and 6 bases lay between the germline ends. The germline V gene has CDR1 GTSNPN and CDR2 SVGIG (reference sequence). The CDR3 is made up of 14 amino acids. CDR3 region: CAWSVTGSNQPQHF. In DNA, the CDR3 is TGTGCCTGGAGTGTTACGGGTAGCAATCAGCCCCAGCATTTT.

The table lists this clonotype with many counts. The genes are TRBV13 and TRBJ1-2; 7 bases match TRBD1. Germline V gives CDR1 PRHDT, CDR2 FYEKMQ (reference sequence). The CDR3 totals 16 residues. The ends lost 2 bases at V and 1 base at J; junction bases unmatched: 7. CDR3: CASSLPYRGFNYGYTF. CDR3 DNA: TGTGCCAGCAGCTTACCATACAGGGGATTTAACTATGGCTACACCTTC.

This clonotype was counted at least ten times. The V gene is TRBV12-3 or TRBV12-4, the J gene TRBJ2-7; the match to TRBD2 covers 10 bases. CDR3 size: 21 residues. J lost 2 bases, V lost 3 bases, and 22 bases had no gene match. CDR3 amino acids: CASSFDGRFDLGGLATYEQYF. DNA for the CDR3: TGTGCCAGCAGTTTTGACGGGAGGTTCGACCTCGGGGGACTAGCGACCTACGAGCAGTACTTC.

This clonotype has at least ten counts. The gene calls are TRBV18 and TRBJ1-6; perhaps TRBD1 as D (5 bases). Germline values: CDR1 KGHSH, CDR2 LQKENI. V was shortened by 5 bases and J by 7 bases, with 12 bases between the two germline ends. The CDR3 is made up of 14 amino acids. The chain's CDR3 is CASSTTEKNSPLHF. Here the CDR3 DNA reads TGTGCCAGCTCAACGACAGAGAAAAATTCACCCCTCCACTTT.

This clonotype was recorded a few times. CDR3 nucleotides: TGCGCCAGCAGCTTAGTATCCAGGATCTACGAGCAGTACTTC. Translated: CASSLVSRIYEQYF. J is TRBJ2-7 and V is TRBV5-1; D remains ambiguous. V was pared by 2 bases and J by 3 bases, with 12 bases between. Germline CDR1 and CDR2: SGHRS and YFSETQ. This CDR3 is 14 amino acids long.

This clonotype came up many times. The CDR3 region has the DNA TGTGCCATCAGGGACGGGGGCTCCTACGAGCAGTACTTC. This encodes CAIRDGGSYEQYF. The V and J genes are TRBV10-3 and TRBJ2-7, with a weak D call TRBD2 (6 bases). V lost 6 bases to trimming and J lost 0 bases, with 9 bases between them. The germline CDR1 and CDR2 sequences are ENHRY and SYGVKD. CDR3 length: 13 amino acids.

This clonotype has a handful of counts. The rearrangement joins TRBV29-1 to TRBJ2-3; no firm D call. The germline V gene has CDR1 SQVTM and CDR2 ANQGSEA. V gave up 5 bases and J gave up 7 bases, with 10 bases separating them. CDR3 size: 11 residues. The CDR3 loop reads CSVPSGYTQYF. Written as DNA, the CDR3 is TGCAGCGTTCCAAGTGGGTATACGCAGTATTTT.

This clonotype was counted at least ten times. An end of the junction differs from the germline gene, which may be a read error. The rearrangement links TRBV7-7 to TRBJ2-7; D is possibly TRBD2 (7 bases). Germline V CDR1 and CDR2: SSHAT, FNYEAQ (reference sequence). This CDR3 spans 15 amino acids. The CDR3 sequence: CASSLAAGARYEQYF. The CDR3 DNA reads TGTGCTAGCAGCTTAGCTGCGGGGGCGAGGTACGAGCAGTACTTC.